A single sample gave rise to the 31 T cell receptor beta chains below, sequenced in a study of T and B cells in COVID-19 patients. TRB rearrangements were amplified by multiplex PCR with BIOMED2 TRB-A/B primers. TCRdb reprocessed the multiplex PCR reads with MiXCR, giving one entry per CDR3 protein. Here the sample spans roughly 13,000 distinct CDR3 sequences, under 30% being singletons. From blood, 250-500 ng of genomic DNA served as TRB template. The sample taken for sequencing was blood. The receptor source for this set is a human donor who had recovered from COVID-19.

V usage is TRBV14 and J usage is TRBJ1-2; TRBD1 matches at 7 bases. The CDR3 is 15 residues long. Germline trimming cut 8 bases from V and 6 bases from J; bases unmatched to any gene: 15. Germline V gene lookup returns CDR1 SGHDN and CDR2 FVKESK. CDR3 sequence reads: CASRLTGRTTDGYTF. CDR3 sequence (DNA): TGTGCCAGCCGACTGACAGGGAGAACGACGGATGGCTACACCTTC. Full variable domain (outside the CDR3, taken from reference TRBV14 and TRBJ1-2): EAGVTQFPSHSVIEKGQTVTLRCDPISGHDNLYWYRRVMGKEIKFLLHFVKESKQDESGMPNNRFLAERTGGTYSTLKVQPAELEDSGVYFCASRLTGRTTDGYTFGSGTRLTVV.

This clonotype has more than one count but fewer than ten. The gene calls are TRBV6-5 and TRBJ1-1, with 8 bases identical to TRBD1. The V gene end was trimmed by 0 bases and the J gene end by 4 bases; junction bases not matched to a gene: 4. There are 15 residues in the CDR3. Germline V gene sequence: CDR1 MNHEY, CDR2 SVGAGI. CDR3 sequence: CASSYSRQGITEAFF. The DNA for the CDR3 is TGTGCCAGCAGTTACTCGAGACAGGGGATCACTGAAGCTTTCTTT.

The table lists this clonotype with many counts. The rearrangement joins TRBV6-5 to TRBJ2-7, with 7 positions matching TRBD2. V shed 5 bases, J shed 2 bases, and the junction held 6 bases outside the gene matches. The CDR3 runs to 14 residues. Per germline, CDR1 MNHEY and CDR2 SVGAGI. The CDR3 protein is CASSKERGPYEQYF. CDR3 nucleotide sequence: TGTGCCAGCAGTAAAGAGCGGGGCCCCTACGAGCAGTACTTC.

Note on this clonotype: A read error may account for a junction end that differs from germline. The chain recombines TRBV27 with TRBJ2-5; the D is unclear. The CDR3 contains 14 residues. Germline V lookup: CDR1 MNHEY, CDR2 SMNVEV (reference sequence). The CDR3 DNA reads as TGCGCCAGCAGAGAGTCTTACGGATCGGAGACCCAGTACTTC. It codes for CASRESYGSETQYF.

The chain joins TRBV5-4 to TRBJ2-1; D is tentatively TRBD1 or TRBD2 (6 bases each). The CDR3 extends over 15 amino acids. Germline assignment: CDR1 SGHNT and CDR2 YYREEE (reference sequence). Trimming took off 4 bases at V and 6 bases at J, with 17 bases between the two ends. The CDR3 reads CASSPGGLGGNEQFF. CDR3 coding DNA: TGTGCCAGCAGCCCCGGGGGCTTAGGAGGCAATGAGCAGTTCTTC.

By share of the sample, this clonotype is medium-sized. The J gene is TRBJ2-1, the V gene TRBV6-5, with 12 bases that match TRBD2. Losses at the gene ends were 0 bases for V and 9 bases for J; bases not matched to a gene: 6. Germline loops: CDR1 MNHEY, CDR2 SVGAGI. The CDR3 has 16 amino acids. CDR3 residues: CASSYSTSGGRIEQFF. CDR3 nucleotides: TGTGCCAGCAGTTACTCGACTAGCGGGGGTAGGATTGAGCAGTTCTTC.

Judged by abundance, this clonotype is medium-sized (0.01 to 0.1%). The V call is TRBV19, the J call TRBJ2-3, with 7 nucleotides matching TRBD1. V lost 6 bases, J lost 4 bases, and 7 bases stayed unmatched. From germline, CDR1 is LNHDA and CDR2 SQIVND (reference sequence). This CDR3 spans 14 amino acids. The CDR3 here is CASSKTGSADTQYF. The DNA for the CDR3 is TGTGCCAGTAGCAAGACAGGGAGTGCAGATACGCAGTATTTT.

The chain joins TRBV13 to TRBJ2-1; 8 nucleotides match TRBD2. V lost 4 bases to trimming and J lost 10 bases; unmatched junction nucleotides: 9. The germline CDR1 and CDR2 sequences are PRHDT and FYEKMQ (reference sequence). CDR3 length equals 14 residues. DNA of the CDR3: TGTGCCAGCAGCTCGACCGGGAGGGTGGGAGAGCAGTTCTTC. Translating gives CASSSTGRVGEQFF. The complete variable domain, with remaining parts taken from reference TRBV13 and TRBJ2-1, reads AAGVIQSPRHLIKEKRETATLKCYPIPRHDTVYWYQQGPGQDPQFLISFYEKMQSDKGSIPDRFSAQQFSDYHSELNMSSLELGDSALYFCASSSTGRVGEQFFGPGTRLTVL.

Many counts were recorded for this clonotype. V is TRBV19 and J is TRBJ2-4; 8 positions match TRBD2. The germline CDR1 and CDR2 sequences are LNHDA and SQIVND (reference sequence). CDR3 length: 19 amino acids. With 3 bases clipped from V and 6 bases from J, the junction kept 19 bases outside the gene matches. CDR3 sequence: CASSILNMAGGAGRNIQYF. CDR3 bases: TGTGCCAGTAGTATCCTTAATATGGCCGGGGGGGCCGGCCGAAACATTCAGTACTTC.

This clonotype was seen at least ten times. V usage is TRBV6-1 and J usage is TRBJ2-1; TRBD2 matches 8 bases. The CDR3 runs 16 residues. Germline V gives CDR1 MNHNS, CDR2 SASEGT. Trimming at V came to 2 bases and at J to 3 bases, leaving 6 bases not matched to a gene. The CDR3 nucleotides are TGTGCCAGCAGTGAACGGGGACTAGGGATCTACAATGAGCAGTTCTTC. Residues: CASSERGLGIYNEQFF.

Sample share makes this clonotype medium-sized. The chain recombines TRBV29-1 with TRBJ2-6; D is undetermined. Germline CDR1 is SQVTM and CDR2 is ANQGSEA. The germline V and J ends were trimmed by 4 bases and 2 bases, with 6 bases remaining between them. The CDR3 consists of 13 residues. CDR3 coding DNA: TGCAGCGTTGGGTTAGCTGGGGCCAACGTCCTGACTTTC. It encodes CSVGLAGANVLTF. Full variable domain (rest looked up from reference TRBV29-1 and TRBJ2-6): SAVISQKPSRDICQRGTSLTIQCQVDSQVTMMFWYRQQPGQSLTLIATANQGSEATYESGFVIDKFPISRPNLTFSTLTVSNMSPEDSSIYLCSVGLAGANVLTFGAGSRLTVL.

This clonotype was observed a few times. This chain joins TRBV18 and TRBJ1-1; D ambiguous. The CDR3 contains 14 residues. V lost 6 bases and J 1 base, leaving 12 bases between the germline ends. The germline CDR1 and CDR2 sequences are KGHSH and LQKENI. The CDR3 protein is CASSPGMGNTEAFF. The DNA of the CDR3 is TGTGCCAGCTCCCCCGGGATGGGGAACACTGAAGCTTTCTTT. Drawing the rest from reference TRBV18 and TRBJ1-1, the complete variable domain is NAGVMQNPRHLVRRRGQEARLRCSPMKGHSHVYWYRQLPEEGLKFMVYLQKENIIDESGMPKERFSAEFPKEGPSILRIQQVVRGDSAAYFCASSPGMGNTEAFFGQGTRLTVV.

By share of the sample, this clonotype is medium-sized. This chain joins TRBV29-1 and TRBJ2-7; TRBD1 matches at 10 bases. This CDR3 spans 12 amino acids. V lost 6 bases and J lost 5; bases outside the gene matches: 4. Germline CDR1 SQVTM, CDR2 ANQGSEA. The CDR3 DNA sequence: TGCAGCGTCCGACAGGGGGCTCACGAGCAGTACTTC. Translated: CSVRQGAHEQYF.

This chain connects TRBV12-3 or TRBV12-4 to TRBJ2-7, with 8 bases fitting TRBD2. The CDR3 consists of 17 residues. With 5 bases clipped from V and 4 bases from J, the junction kept 16 bases outside the gene matches. The CDR3 region is CASSPRGFTSGRYEQYF. The CDR3 nucleotides read TGTGCCAGCAGTCCGCGCGGGTTCACTAGCGGAAGGTACGAGCAGTACTTC.

This clonotype is classed as medium-sized. The chain is built from TRBV19 and TRBJ2-1; 15 nucleotides line up with TRBD2. Germline CDR1 and CDR2: LNHDA and SQIVND (reference sequence). V dropped 6 bases and J dropped 9; count of bases not matched to a gene: 15. This CDR3 spans 18 amino acids. CDR3 in DNA: TGTGCCAGTAGCAAGATTGGCCCGGGACTAGCGGGGGGAGGTGAGCAGTTCTTC. Residues: CASSKIGPGLAGGGEQFF.

The chain combines TRBV6-1 with TRBJ1-2, with D possibly TRBD1 on 5 matching bases. This CDR3 has 17 residues. In germline, CDR1 is MNHNS, CDR2 SASEGT. Trimming removed 6 bases at V and 4 bases at J, with 24 bases between. The CDR3 spells CASSPKVRGVTIYGYTF. CDR3 in DNA: TGTGCCAGCAGCCCCAAGGTCCGGGGGGTTACCATCTATGGCTACACCTTC.

The chain joins TRBV6-6 to TRBJ1-1; D is unclear. The CDR3 length is 14 residues. Trimming took off 6 bases at V and 1 base at J, with 12 bases between the two ends. CDR1 MNHNY and CDR2 SVGAGI come from the germline V gene (reference sequence). The CDR3 region has the DNA TGTGCCAGCAGCCTTTACGGACCGAACACTGAAGCTTTCTTT. Its protein is CASSLYGPNTEAFF.

This clonotype was seen more than once but under ten times. The gene calls are TRBV11-2 and TRBJ2-3; no clear D. Germline values: CDR1 SGHAT, CDR2 FQNNGV. The V gene lost 1 base and the J gene lost 6 bases, with 2 bases spanning the gap. CDR3 length: 11 residues. As DNA, the CDR3 is TGTGCCAGCAGCTTAGCTGATACGCAGTATTTT. As protein: CASSLADTQYF.

On this clonotype itself: A read error may explain this, as a much larger clone is one base away. This rearrangement joins TRBV30 to TRBJ2-1, with 10 bases aligning to TRBD2. Looked up from germline, CDR1 is GTSNPN and CDR2 is SVGIG (reference sequence). The CDR3 has 17 residues. The CDR3 spells CAWSVISGRRSYNKQFF. Written as DNA, the CDR3 is TGTGCCTGGAGTGTAATTAGCGGGAGGAGGTCCTACAATAAGCAGTTCTTC.

V and J are TRBV19 and TRBJ2-5, with 7 positions matching TRBD1. This CDR3 has 16 residues. CDR1 is LNHDA, CDR2 SQIVND, per germline (reference sequence). The V and J ends lost 1 base and 3 bases, in that order; junction bases with no gene match: 8. The CDR3 DNA is TGTGCCAGTAGTATAGTGGTACAGGGGCCTAAAGAGACCCAGTACTTC. Encoded protein: CASSIVVQGPKETQYF.

This clonotype was recorded at least ten times. This rearrangement joins TRBV12-3 or TRBV12-4 to TRBJ2-5, with 7 bases fitting TRBD2. The CDR3 spans 15 residues. V lost 1 base and J lost 4; bases outside the gene matches: 6. The DNA for the CDR3 is TGTGCCAGCAGTTTAGGTCCTGGCGGGGGAGAGACCCAGTACTTC. As protein: CASSLGPGGGETQYF.

This clonotype was observed a single time. A much larger clone is a single base away; this may be a read error. In DNA form, the CDR3 reads TGTGCCAGCAGCTTTCAGGGACCCTACGAGCAGTACTTC. It yields the protein CASSFQGPYEQYF. This sequence joins TRBV5-4 and TRBJ2-7; possibly TRBD1 or TRBD2 for D (5 bases each). Trimming took 2 bases from V and 2 from J, leaving 8 bases between them. Germline CDR1 and CDR2: SGHNT and YYREEE (reference sequence). The CDR3 consists of 13 residues.

The chain couples TRBV10-3 to TRBJ2-7; 8 nucleotides agree with TRBD1. After removal of 3 bases from V and 0 bases from J, the junction contained 13 bases not matched to a gene. The V gene's germline CDR1 is ENHRY and CDR2 SYGVKD. The CDR3 spans 18 residues. This chain's CDR3 is CAISDGDRGAAISYEQYF. The CDR3 DNA reads as TGTGCCATCAGTGACGGAGACAGGGGTGCGGCTATCTCCTACGAGCAGTACTTC.

The chain combines TRBV29-1 with TRBJ2-5; 9 nucleotides match TRBD1. V gave up 4 bases and J gave up 5 bases; unmatched junction bases: 8. The CDR3 consists of 14 residues. Germline CDR1 reads SQVTM; CDR2 reads ANQGSEA. In nucleotides, the CDR3 is TGCAGCGTTGTGGGACAGGGACCGGGTGAGACCCAGTACTTC. Translated: CSVVGQGPGETQYF. Full variable domain (rest looked up from reference TRBV29-1 and TRBJ2-5): SAVISQKPSRDICQRGTSLTIQCQVDSQVTMMFWYRQQPGQSLTLIATANQGSEATYESGFVIDKFPISRPNLTFSTLTVSNMSPEDSSIYLCSVVGQGPGETQYFGPGTRLLVL.

This clonotype was counted at least ten times. V and J are TRBV18 and TRBJ2-2; 9 positions match TRBD2. CDR3 length equals 16 residues. Unmatched junction bases numbered 5, after V lost 0 bases and J lost 6 bases. The germline V gene has CDR1 KGHSH and CDR2 LQKENI. The CDR3 nucleotides are TGTGCCAGCTCACCACCCATAAGACTAGCGGCCGGGGAGCTGTTTTTT. Protein sequence: CASSPPIRLAAGELFF.

Remarks on this clonotype: A read error may explain this, as a much larger clone is one base away. The chain uses TRBV5-6 and TRBJ2-7; D not certain. The germline CDR1 and CDR2 sequences are SGHDT and YYEEEE. The ends were cut back, 1 base at V and 4 bases at J, with 18 bases in the middle. This CDR3 spans 16 amino acids. DNA for the CDR3: TGTGCCAGCAGCTTGAGGGCCGCAGGCTCCCGGTACGAGCAGTACTTC. This codes for CASSLRAAGSRYEQYF. Variable domain in full (rest from reference TRBV5-6 and TRBJ2-7): DAGVTQSPTHLIKTRGQQVTLRCSPKSGHDTVSWYQQALGQGPQFIFQYYEEEERQRGNFPDRFSGHQFPNYSSELNVNALLLGDSALYLCASSLRAAGSRYEQYFGPGTRLTVT.

The V gene is TRBV27, the J gene TRBJ2-5; D tentatively fits TRBD1 or TRBD2 (6 bases each). This CDR3 has 14 residues. V shed 4 bases and J shed 5 bases, with 14 bases lying between them. Looked up from germline, CDR1 is MNHEY and CDR2 is SMNVEV (reference sequence). CDR3 sequence (DNA): TGTGCCAGCAGTTCCACGGGGGCGAGGGAGACCCAGTACTTC. It encodes CASSSTGARETQYF.

This clonotype was counted only a few times. This chain joins TRBV27 and TRBJ2-7; 10 nucleotides match TRBD2. Losses at the gene ends were 10 bases for V and 3 bases for J; bases not matched to a gene: 12. Germline CDR1 and CDR2: MNHEY and SMNVEV (reference sequence). The CDR3 has 15 amino acids. CDR3 residues: CATSPPAGGIYEQYF. In nucleotides, the CDR3 is TGTGCCACTTCCCCCCCAGCGGGAGGGATCTACGAGCAGTACTTC.

The V and J genes are TRBV20-1 and TRBJ1-4; the D gene is possibly TRBD1 (6 bases). V lost 4 bases to trimming and J lost 8 bases, with 17 bases between them. Germline V CDR1 and CDR2: DFQATT, SNEGSKA (reference sequence). There are 14 residues in the CDR3. The CDR3 loop is CSATAEGVGEKLFF. DNA for the CDR3: TGCAGTGCTACTGCGGAGGGGGTTGGGGAAAAACTGTTTTTT.

This chain joins TRBV7-9 and TRBJ2-5, with 13 bases lining up with TRBD2. Trimming cost V 5 bases and J 2 bases; bases outside gene matches: 5. Per germline, CDR1 SEHNR and CDR2 FQNEAQ (reference sequence). This CDR3 is 16 amino acids long. The CDR3 DNA is TGTGCCAGCAGCACCGGGACTAGCGGGATACAAGAGACCCAGTACTTC. Protein product: CASSTGTSGIQETQYF. Full variable domain (missing parts from reference TRBV7-9 and TRBJ2-5): DTGVSQNPRHKITKRGQNVTFRCDPISEHNRLYWYRQTLGQGPEFLTYFQNEAQLEKSRLLSDRFSAERPKGSFSTLEIQRTEQGDSAMYLCASSTGTSGIQETQYFGPGTRLLVL.

This chain links TRBV12-3 or TRBV12-4 with TRBJ1-5; D remains ambiguous. The V end lost 3 bases, the J end lost 6 bases, and 9 bases lay between the germline ends. The CDR3 has 13 residues. The CDR3 protein is CASSLGMTQPQHF. Written as DNA, the CDR3 is TGTGCCAGCAGTTTGGGGATGACTCAGCCCCAGCATTTT.